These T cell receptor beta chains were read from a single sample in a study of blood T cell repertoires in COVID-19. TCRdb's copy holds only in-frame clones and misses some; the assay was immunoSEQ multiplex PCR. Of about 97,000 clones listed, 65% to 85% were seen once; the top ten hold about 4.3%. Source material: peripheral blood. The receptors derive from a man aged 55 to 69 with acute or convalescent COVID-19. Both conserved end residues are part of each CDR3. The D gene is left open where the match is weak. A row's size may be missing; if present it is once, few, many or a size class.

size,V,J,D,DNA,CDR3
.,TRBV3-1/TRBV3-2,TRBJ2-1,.,TGTGCCAGCAGCCAAACCTACAGGGAGTACCACAATGAGCAGTTCTTC,CASSQTYREYHNEQFF
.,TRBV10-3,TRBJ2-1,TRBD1,TGTGCCATCAGCGATGACAGGGGCAATGAGCAGTTCTTC,CAISDDRGNEQFF
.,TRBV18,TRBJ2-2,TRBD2,TGTGCCAGCTCACCGACTAGCACGAACACCGGGGAGCTGTTTTTT,CASSPTSTNTGELFF
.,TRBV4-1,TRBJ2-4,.,TGCGCCAGCAGCCAAGATCATGGACAGCGAATAGCCAAAAACATTCAGTACTTC,CASSQDHGQRIAKNIQYF
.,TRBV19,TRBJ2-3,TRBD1,TGTGCCAGTAGACTGGAGGGACAGGGGGTAACAGATACGCAGTATTTT,CASRLEGQGVTDTQYF
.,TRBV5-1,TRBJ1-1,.,TGCGCCAGCAGCCACAGTGGGACTGAAGCTTTCTTT,CASSHSGTEAFF
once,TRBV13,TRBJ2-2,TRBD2,TGTGCCAGCAGCTACGCCCGGGGGGGAGTTGGGCCCGGGGAGCTGTTTTTT,CASSYARGGVGPGELFF
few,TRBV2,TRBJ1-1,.,TGTGCCAGCAGGGAGAGCGGGGCGAACACTGAAGCTTTCTTT,CASRESGANTEAFF
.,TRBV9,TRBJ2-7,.,TGTGCCAGCAGCTCCAGGGTACACTCCTACGAGCAGTACTTC,CASSSRVHSYEQYF
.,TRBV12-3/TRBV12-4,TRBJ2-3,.,TGTGCCAGCAGTTTAGACGCAGGGTATTTT,CASSLDAGYF
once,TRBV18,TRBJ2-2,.,TGTGCCAGCTCACCACCGTCGGTCGCCGGGGAGCTGTTTTTT,CASSPPSVAGELFF
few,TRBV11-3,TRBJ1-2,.,TGTGCCAGCAGCTCGCGGGGTGGCTACACCTTC,CASSSRGGYTF
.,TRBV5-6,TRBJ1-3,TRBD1,TGTGCCAGCAGCGGCAGGGGGCCAAGCTCTGGAAACACCATATATTTT,CASSGRGPSSGNTIYF
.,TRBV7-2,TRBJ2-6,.,TGTGCCAGCAGCTACTCGACAGCCGGGGCCAACGTCCTGACTTTC,CASSYSTAGANVLTF
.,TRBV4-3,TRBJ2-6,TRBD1,TGCGCCAGCAGCCGGAGAACAGGGGTACTCTCTGGGGCCAACGTCCTGACTTTC,CASSRRTGVLSGANVLTF
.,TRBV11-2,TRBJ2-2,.,TGTGCCAGCAGCTCCCCTTGGGGGGAGGAATTCTCCGGGGAGCTGTTTTTT,CASSSPWGEEFSGELFF
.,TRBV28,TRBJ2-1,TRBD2,TGTGCCAGTTCTAGCGGGAATCTTTTGAATGAGCAGTTCTTC,CASSSGNLLNEQFF
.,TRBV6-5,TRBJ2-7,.,TGTGCCAGCAGTTATATGGAGGGAGATTCCTACGAGCAGTACTTC,CASSYMEGDSYEQYF
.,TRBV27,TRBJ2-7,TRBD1,TGTGCCAGCAGTGGCCTCACAGGGGGTATTCCCTACGAGCAGTACTTC,CASSGLTGGIPYEQYF